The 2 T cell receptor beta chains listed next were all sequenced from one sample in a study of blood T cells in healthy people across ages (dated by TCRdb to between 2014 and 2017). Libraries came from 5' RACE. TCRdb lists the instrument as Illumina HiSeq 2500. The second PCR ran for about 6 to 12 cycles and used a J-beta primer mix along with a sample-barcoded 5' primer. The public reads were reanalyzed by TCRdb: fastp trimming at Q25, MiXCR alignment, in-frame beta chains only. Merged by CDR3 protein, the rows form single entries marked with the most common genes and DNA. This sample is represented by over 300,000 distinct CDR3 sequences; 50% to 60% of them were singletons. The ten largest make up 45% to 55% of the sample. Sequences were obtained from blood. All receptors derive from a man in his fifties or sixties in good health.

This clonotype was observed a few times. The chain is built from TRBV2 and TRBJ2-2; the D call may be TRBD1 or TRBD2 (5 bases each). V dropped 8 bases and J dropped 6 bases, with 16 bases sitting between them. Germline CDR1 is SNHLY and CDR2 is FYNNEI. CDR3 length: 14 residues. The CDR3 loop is CASGRLGVSGELFF. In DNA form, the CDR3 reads TGTGCCAGCGGCCGGTTGGGGGTGTCCGGGGAGCTGTTTTTT.

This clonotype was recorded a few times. The CDR3 coding sequence is TGCGCCAGCAGGGATAGCGGGAGTGACACAGATACGCAGTATTTT. Residues: CASRDSGSDTDTQYF. The rearrangement joins TRBV5-1 to TRBJ2-3; 9 bases agree with TRBD2. The CDR3 has 15 residues. Germline V lookup: CDR1 SGHRS, CDR2 YFSETQ. V dropped 5 bases and J dropped 2; count of bases not matched to a gene: 6.